The clone carrying this T cell receptor beta chain has more than one count but fewer than ten. This sample stems from a study of blood T cell repertoires in COVID-19. About the study: Specimens from acute and convalescent COVID-19 originated in the United States, Italy and Spain. T cells, B-cell-depleted T cells, or PBMCs supplied cDNA or gDNA.

Trimming cost V 0 bases and J 0 bases, with 9 bases left between them. CDR1 LGHNA and CDR2 YSLEER come from the germline V gene. CDR3 length: 17 amino acids. Assay used: immunoSEQ multiplex PCR; TCRdb lists only in-frame clones, some missing. The repertoire holds nearly 250,000 clones, roughly 86% seen once, with roughly 2% in the top ten. The chain employs TRBV4-3 and TRBJ1-6, with D hard to call. This clonotype originated in a woman aged 45-65 years who had recovered from COVID-19. Sequencing input: PBMCs or T cells enriched from blood (not recorded which). CDR3 coding DNA: TGCGCCAGCAGCCAAGAATCCCTAAGCTCCTATAATTCACCCCTCCACTTT. Amino acid sequence: CASSQESLSSYNSPLHF.